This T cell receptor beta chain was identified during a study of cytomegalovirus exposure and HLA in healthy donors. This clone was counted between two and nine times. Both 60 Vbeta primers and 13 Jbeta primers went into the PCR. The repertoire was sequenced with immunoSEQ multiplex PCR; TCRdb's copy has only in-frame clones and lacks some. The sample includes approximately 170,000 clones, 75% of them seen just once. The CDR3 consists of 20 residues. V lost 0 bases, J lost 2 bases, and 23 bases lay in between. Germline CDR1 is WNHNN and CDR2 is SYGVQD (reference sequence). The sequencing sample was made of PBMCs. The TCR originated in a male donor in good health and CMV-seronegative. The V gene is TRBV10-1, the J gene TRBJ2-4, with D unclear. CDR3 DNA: TGCGCCAGCAGTGAGTCGAGGAACATCAACCACTTAGCCCCCAAAAACATTCAGTACTTC. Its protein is CASSESRNINHLAPKNIQYF.